The clone carrying this TCR beta chain was counted once. V lost 7 bases to trimming and J lost 0 bases, with 6 bases between them. The CDR3 extends over 12 amino acids. Germline values: CDR1 MNHEY, CDR2 SVGAGI. This sample was included in a study of blood T cell repertoires in COVID-19. Overall study context: The cDNA or gDNA used as material had been derived from T cells, B-cell-depleted T cells, or PBMCs.

This study enrolled people aged 18 to 89 from roughly 22 US geographic areas. Clinical history reported by participants formed the basis on which cohorts were assigned. Among Cohort 3 donors, those recovered had two negative PCRs, clearance, or symptom resolution. Libraries were prepared by immunoSEQ multiplex PCR; TCRdb keeps only in-frame clonotypes and omits some of them. The sample lists some 320,000 clones, about nine tenths seen once, with 2.6% in the top ten. The rearrangement links TRBV6-5 to TRBJ1-1; D unresolved. This clonotype was sampled from a man in his 60s who had recovered from COVID-19. The sequencing input was PBMCs or T cells enriched from blood (not recorded which). The chain's CDR3 is CASTGVNTEAFF. DNA of the CDR3: TGTGCCAGCACCGGAGTGAACACTGAAGCTTTCTTT.